This T cell receptor (beta chain) comes out of a study of blood T cell repertoires in COVID-19. Study-wide context: From T cells, B-cell-depleted T cells, or PBMCs came the material, which was cDNA or gDNA.

Original methodology: Reference gene primers were amplified, and this amplification served to estimate nucleated cell counts. Clones were sequenced by immunoSEQ multiplex PCR, and TCRdb holds only the in-frame ones, with some missing. V and J calls and clone size are as listed in that table; D and trimming were resolved from the DNA. The sample gives tens of thousands of clones, roughly 88% of which show up once; roughly 2% is in the top ten. This CDR3 comprises 15 residues. Germline assignment: CDR1 SNHLY and CDR2 FYNNEI. V was trimmed by 7 bases and J by 3 bases, leaving 19 bases between them. The sequence was collected from a man aged 25 to 40 with acute or convalescent COVID-19. The J gene is TRBJ2-7, the V gene TRBV2, with D perhaps TRBD1 (5 bases). The sample consisted of peripheral blood. This CDR3 reads CASTVGRVGRYEQYV. The CDR3 region has the DNA TGTGCCAGCACTGTGGGCAGGGTCGGGCGCTACGAGCAGTACGTC.